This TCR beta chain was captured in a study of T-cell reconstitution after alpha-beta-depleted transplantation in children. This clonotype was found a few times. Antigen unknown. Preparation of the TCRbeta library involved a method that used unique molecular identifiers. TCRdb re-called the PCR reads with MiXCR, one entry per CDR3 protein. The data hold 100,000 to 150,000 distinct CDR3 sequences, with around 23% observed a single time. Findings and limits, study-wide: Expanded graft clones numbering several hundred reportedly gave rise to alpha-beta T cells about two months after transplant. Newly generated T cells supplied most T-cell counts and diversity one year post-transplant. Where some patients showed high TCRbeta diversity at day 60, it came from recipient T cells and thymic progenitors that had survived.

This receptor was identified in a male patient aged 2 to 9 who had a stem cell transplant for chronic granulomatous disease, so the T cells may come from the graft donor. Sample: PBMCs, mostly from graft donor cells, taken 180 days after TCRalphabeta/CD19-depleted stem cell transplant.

This CDR3 reads CATSRDRGVNEQFF. The CDR3 DNA follows: TGTGCCACCAGCAGGGACAGGGGGGTCAATGAGCAGTTCTTC. This chain connects TRBV15 to TRBJ2-1, with TRBD1 matching over 10 bases. Germline V gene data show CDR1 as LNHNV and CDR2 as YYDKDF (reference sequence). CDR3 length: 14 amino acids. The junction had 2 bases not matched to a gene; V was cut back by 3 bases and J by 6 bases.